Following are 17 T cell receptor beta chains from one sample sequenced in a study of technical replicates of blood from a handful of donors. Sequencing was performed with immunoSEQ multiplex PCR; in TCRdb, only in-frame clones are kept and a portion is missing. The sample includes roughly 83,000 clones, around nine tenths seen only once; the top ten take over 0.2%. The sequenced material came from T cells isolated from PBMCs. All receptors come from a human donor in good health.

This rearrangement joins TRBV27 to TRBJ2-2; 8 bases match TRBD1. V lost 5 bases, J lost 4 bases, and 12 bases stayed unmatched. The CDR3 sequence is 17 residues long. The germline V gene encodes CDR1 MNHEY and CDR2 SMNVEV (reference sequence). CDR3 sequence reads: CASSPLTPGQGTGELFF. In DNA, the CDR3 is TGTGCCAGCAGTCCGCTAACCCCCGGACAGGGCACCGGGGAGCTGTTTTTT.

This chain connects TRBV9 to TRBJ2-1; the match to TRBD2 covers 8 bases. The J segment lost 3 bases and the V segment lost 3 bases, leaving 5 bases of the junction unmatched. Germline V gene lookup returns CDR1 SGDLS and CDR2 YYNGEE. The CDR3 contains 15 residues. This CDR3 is CASSDFLAGYNEQFF. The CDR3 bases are TGTGCCAGCAGCGATTTTCTAGCGGGCTACAATGAGCAGTTCTTC.

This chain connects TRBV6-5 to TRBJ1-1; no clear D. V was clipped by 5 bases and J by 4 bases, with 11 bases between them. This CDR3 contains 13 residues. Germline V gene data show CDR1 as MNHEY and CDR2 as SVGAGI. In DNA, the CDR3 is TGTGCCAGCAGTATCGACGCGGGCACTGAAGCTTTCTTT. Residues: CASSIDAGTEAFF.

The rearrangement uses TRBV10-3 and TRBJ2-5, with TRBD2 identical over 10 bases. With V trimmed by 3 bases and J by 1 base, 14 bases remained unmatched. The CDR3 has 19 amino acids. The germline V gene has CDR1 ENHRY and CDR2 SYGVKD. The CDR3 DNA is TGTGCCATCAGTGAATCCGGACTAGCGGACGGCCCTTTCCAAGAGACCCAGTACTTC. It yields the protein CAISESGLADGPFQETQYF.

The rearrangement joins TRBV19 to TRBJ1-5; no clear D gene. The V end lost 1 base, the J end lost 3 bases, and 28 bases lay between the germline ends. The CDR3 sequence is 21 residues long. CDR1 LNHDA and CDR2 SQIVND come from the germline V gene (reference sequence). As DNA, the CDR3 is TGTGCCAGTAGTATAGTTGTACCCTCCATCTATGGGCAGGTCTTCAATCAGCCCCAGCATTTT. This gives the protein CASSIVVPSIYGQVFNQPQHF.

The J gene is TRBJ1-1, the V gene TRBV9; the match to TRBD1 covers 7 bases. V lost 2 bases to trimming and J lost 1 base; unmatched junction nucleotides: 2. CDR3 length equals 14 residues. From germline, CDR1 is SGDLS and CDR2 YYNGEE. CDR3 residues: CASSVGTANTEAFF. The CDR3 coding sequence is TGTGCCAGCAGCGTCGGGACAGCGAACACTGAAGCTTTCTTT.

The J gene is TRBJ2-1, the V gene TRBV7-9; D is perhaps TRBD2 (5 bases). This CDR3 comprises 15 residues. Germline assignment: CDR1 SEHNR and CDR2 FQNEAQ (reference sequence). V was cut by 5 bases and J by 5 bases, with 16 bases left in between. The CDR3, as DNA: TGTGCCAGCAGCCGGCTTCGGGATCGGGACAATGAGCAGTTCTTC. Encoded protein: CASSRLRDRDNEQFF.

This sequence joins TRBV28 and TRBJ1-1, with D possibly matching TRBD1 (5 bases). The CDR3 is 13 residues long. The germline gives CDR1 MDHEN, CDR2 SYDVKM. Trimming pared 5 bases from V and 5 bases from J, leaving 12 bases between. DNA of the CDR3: TGTGCCAGCAGTCGCAGGGTTGGGACTGAAGCTTTCTTT. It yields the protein CASSRRVGTEAFF.

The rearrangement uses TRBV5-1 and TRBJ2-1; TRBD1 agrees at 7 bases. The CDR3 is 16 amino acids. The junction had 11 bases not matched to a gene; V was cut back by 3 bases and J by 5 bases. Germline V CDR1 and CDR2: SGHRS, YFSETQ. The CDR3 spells CASSYKPGQTNNEQFF. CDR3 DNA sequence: TGCGCCAGCAGCTATAAACCGGGACAGACTAACAATGAGCAGTTCTTC.

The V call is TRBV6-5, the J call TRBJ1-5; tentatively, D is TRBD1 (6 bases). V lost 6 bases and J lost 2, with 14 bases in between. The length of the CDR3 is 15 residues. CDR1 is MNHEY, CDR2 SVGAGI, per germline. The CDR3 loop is CASSSRGAGNQPQHF. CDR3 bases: TGTGCCAGCAGCTCCCGGGGGGCCGGCAATCAGCCCCAGCATTTT.

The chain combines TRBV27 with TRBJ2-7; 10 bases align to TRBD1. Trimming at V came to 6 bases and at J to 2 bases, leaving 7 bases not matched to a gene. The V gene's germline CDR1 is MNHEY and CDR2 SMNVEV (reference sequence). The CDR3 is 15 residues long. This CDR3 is CASRPGTGVPYEQYF. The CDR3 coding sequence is TGTGCCAGCAGACCCGGGACAGGGGTCCCCTACGAGCAGTACTTC.

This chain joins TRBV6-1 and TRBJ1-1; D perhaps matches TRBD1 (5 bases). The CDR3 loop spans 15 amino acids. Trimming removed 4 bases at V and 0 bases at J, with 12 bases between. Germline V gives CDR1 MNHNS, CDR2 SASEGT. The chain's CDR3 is CASSGQLLMNTEAFF. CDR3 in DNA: TGTGCCAGCAGTGGACAGCTACTAATGAACACTGAAGCTTTCTTT.

The CDR3 DNA reads TGTGCCAGCAGCCCCTGGAGGGGACGAAATCAGCCCCAGCATTTT. Its protein is CASSPWRGRNQPQHF. V gene TRBV6-5 combines with J gene TRBJ1-5, with TRBD1 as a possible D gene (5 bases). V shed 6 bases and J shed 4 bases, with 16 bases lying between them. This CDR3 has 15 residues. Looked up from germline, CDR1 is MNHEY and CDR2 is SVGAGI.

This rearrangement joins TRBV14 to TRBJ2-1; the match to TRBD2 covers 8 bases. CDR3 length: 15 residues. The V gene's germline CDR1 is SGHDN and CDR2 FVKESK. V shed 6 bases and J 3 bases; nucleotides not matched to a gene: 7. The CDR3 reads CASSPLAGGYNEQFF. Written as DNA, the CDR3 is TGTGCCAGCAGTCCCTTGGCGGGAGGCTACAATGAGCAGTTCTTC.

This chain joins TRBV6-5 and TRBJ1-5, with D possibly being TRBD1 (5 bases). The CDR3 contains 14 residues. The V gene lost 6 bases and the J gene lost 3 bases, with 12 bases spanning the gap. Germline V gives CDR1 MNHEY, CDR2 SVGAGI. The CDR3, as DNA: TGTGCCAGCAGCCCCGGGGGGTTCAATCAGCCCCAGCATTTT. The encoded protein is CASSPGGFNQPQHF.

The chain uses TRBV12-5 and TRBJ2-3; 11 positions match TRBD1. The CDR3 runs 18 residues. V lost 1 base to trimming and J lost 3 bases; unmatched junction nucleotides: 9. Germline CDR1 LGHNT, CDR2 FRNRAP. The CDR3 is CASGLARTGGKGTDTQYF. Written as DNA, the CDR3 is TGTGCTAGTGGTTTGGCGAGGACAGGGGGCAAGGGAACAGATACGCAGTATTTT.

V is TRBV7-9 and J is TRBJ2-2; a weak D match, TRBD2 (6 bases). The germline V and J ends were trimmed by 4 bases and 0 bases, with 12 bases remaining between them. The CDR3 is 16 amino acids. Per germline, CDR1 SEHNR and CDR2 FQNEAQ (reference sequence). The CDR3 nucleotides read TGTGCCAGCAGCTCCCAAGCGGGCGCGAACACCGGGGAGCTGTTTTTT. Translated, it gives CASSSQAGANTGELFF.